These 13 T cell receptor beta chains originate from one sample sequenced in a study of blood T cell repertoires in COVID-19. Clones were sequenced by immunoSEQ multiplex PCR, and TCRdb holds only the in-frame ones, with some missing. This sample has roughly 69,000 clones, with about nine tenths found just once. Sequencing input: peripheral blood. The source is a man in his fifties or sixties with active COVID-19.

The chain carries TRBV7-9 and TRBJ1-4; D is perhaps TRBD1 (5 bases). The CDR3 loop spans 14 amino acids. Germline V gene lookup returns CDR1 SEHNR and CDR2 FQNEAQ (reference sequence). The V end lost 5 bases, the J end lost 5 bases, and 12 bases lay between the germline ends. CDR3 amino acids: CASSQGAGNEKLFF. The CDR3 nucleotides read TGTGCCAGCAGCCAAGGGGCAGGGAATGAAAAACTGTTTTTT. Complete variable domain (other parts from reference TRBV7-9 and TRBJ1-4): DTGVSQNPRHKITKRGQNVTFRCDPISEHNRLYWYRQTLGQGPEFLTYFQNEAQLEKSRLLSDRFSAERPKGSFSTLEIQRTEQGDSAMYLCASSQGAGNEKLFFGSGTQLSVL.

This chain connects TRBV6-6 to TRBJ1-1, with 7 bases matching TRBD1. CDR1 is MNHNY and CDR2 is SVGAGI in the germline V gene (reference sequence). CDR3 length equals 16 residues. The V segment lost 6 bases and the J segment 4 bases; nucleotides outside the gene matches: 14. The CDR3 reads CASRAISDRQGTEAFF. CDR3 DNA: TGTGCCAGCAGGGCTATTTCGGACAGGCAAGGCACTGAAGCTTTCTTT.

J is TRBJ2-1 and V is TRBV5-1, with a weak D call TRBD2 (6 bases). V lost 4 bases and J 10 bases, leaving 27 bases between the germline ends. The CDR3 totals 17 residues. Germline CDR1 and CDR2: SGHRS and YFSETQ. The CDR3 DNA is TGCGCCAGCAGCCCGCTTGCTGGGACTCCCAGTTCCCACGAGCAGTTCTTC. Translation gives CASSPLAGTPSSHEQFF.

This chain connects TRBV5-6 to TRBJ2-7; TRBD1 agrees at 7 bases. J gave up 2 bases and V 4 bases, and 6 bases lay outside the gene matches. CDR1 and CDR2 (germline): SGHDT, YYEEEE. CDR3 size: 14 residues. The CDR3 loop reads CASSPVQGAYEQYF. The CDR3 bases are TGTGCCAGCAGCCCCGTTCAGGGGGCCTACGAGCAGTACTTC.

This rearrangement joins TRBV9 to TRBJ1-5; D is perhaps TRBD1 (6 bases). Trimming left V 4 bases short and J 4 bases short, with 15 bases between. The V gene's germline CDR1 is SGDLS and CDR2 YYNGEE. The CDR3 totals 15 residues. CDR3 sequence: CASSSGTLENQPQHF. The CDR3 DNA reads as TGTGCCAGCAGCTCCGGGACACTGGAGAATCAGCCCCAGCATTTT.

V and J are TRBV25-1 and TRBJ2-7; 9 bases map to TRBD2. Germline V gene data show CDR1 as MGHDK and CDR2 as SYGVNS. This CDR3 region has 17 residues. V dropped 2 bases and J dropped 7; count of bases not matched to a gene: 15. The CDR3, as DNA: TGTGCCAGCAGTGAAAGCGGCCTAGCGGGGACGGTGGGAGAGCAGTACTTC. Residues: CASSESGLAGTVGEQYF.

The chain recombines TRBV6-2 or TRBV6-3 with TRBJ2-5; D is perhaps TRBD1 (7 bases). Germline loops: CDR1 MNHEY, CDR2 SVGEGT. V lost 6 bases to trimming and J lost 5 bases, with 19 bases between them. CDR3 length equals 15 residues. The CDR3 spells CASSPTGGRGETQYF. Here the CDR3 DNA reads TGTGCCAGCAGCCCCACCGGGGGCAGGGGGGAGACCCAGTACTTC.

V and J are TRBV29-1 and TRBJ1-1; D call uncertain. Germline V lookup: CDR1 SQVTM, CDR2 ANQGSEA. The ends were cut back, 2 bases at V and 0 bases at J, with 10 bases in the middle. CDR3 length: 14 residues. The CDR3 DNA follows: TGCAGCGTTGAATGGGTGGGCATGAACACTGAAGCTTTCTTT. Translation: CSVEWVGMNTEAFF.

J is TRBJ1-1 and V is TRBV5-3; possible D gene TRBD1, 5 bases. TRBV5-3 is known as an ORF, though its function is uncertain. V gave up 4 bases and J gave up 0 bases, with 31 bases separating them. The CDR3 has 21 amino acids. CDR3 residues: CARSPGGEKWASYVMNTEAFF. The CDR3 region has the DNA TGTGCCAGAAGCCCGGGAGGGGAGAAATGGGCCTCCTACGTTATGAACACTGAAGCTTTCTTT.

The J gene is TRBJ1-3, the V gene TRBV5-1; no clear D. Trimming removed 2 bases from V and 2 bases from J, with 8 bases in between. Germline lookup yields CDR1 SGHRS and CDR2 YFSETQ. The CDR3 has 14 residues. As DNA, the CDR3 is TGCGCCAGCAGCTTTGGAGAAACTGGAAACACCATATATTTT. Translating it yields CASSFGETGNTIYF.

The chain uses TRBV19 and TRBJ2-7; 10 bases line up with TRBD1. Trimming at V came to 3 bases and at J to 3 bases, leaving 8 bases not matched to a gene. Germline V gene sequence: CDR1 LNHDA, CDR2 SQIVND (reference sequence). CDR3 length: 16 amino acids. In nucleotides, the CDR3 is TGTGCCAGTAGTATCACGGCGACAGGGGGCTTCTACGAGCAGTACTTC. This sequence encodes CASSITATGGFYEQYF.

This chain uses TRBV19 with TRBJ2-2; unclear D gene. V lost 5 bases and J 0 bases, leaving 7 bases between the germline ends. CDR3 size: 14 residues. Germline CDR1 reads LNHDA; CDR2 reads SQIVND (reference sequence). CDR3 DNA sequence: TGTGCCAGTAGTTCCCAGGCGAACACCGGGGAGCTGTTTTTT. Encoded protein: CASSSQANTGELFF. The entire variable domain, with the rest obtained from reference TRBV19 and TRBJ2-2, is as follows: DGGITQSPKYLFRKEGQNVTLSCEQNLNHDAMYWYRQDPGQGLRLIYYSQIVNDFQKGDIAEGYSVSREKKESFPLTVTSAQKNPTAFYLCASSSQANTGELFFGEGSRLTVL.

This clone was picked up one time. This chain connects TRBV6-6 to TRBJ2-7; 7 bases are a match to TRBD1. Trimming took 6 bases from V and 0 from J; bases not matched to a gene: 8. Looked up from germline, CDR1 is MNHNY and CDR2 is SVGAGI (reference sequence). The CDR3 sequence is 15 residues long. The CDR3 sequence is CASRPNRGSSYEQYF. The CDR3 DNA follows: TGTGCCAGCAGACCCAACAGGGGAAGCTCCTACGAGCAGTACTTC.